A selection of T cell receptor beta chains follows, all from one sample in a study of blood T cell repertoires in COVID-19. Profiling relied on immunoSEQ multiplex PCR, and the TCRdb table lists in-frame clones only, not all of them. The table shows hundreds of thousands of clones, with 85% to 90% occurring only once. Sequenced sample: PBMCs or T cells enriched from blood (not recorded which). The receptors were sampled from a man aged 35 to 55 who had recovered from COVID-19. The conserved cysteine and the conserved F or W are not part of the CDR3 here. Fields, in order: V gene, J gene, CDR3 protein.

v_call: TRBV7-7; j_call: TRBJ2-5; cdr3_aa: ASSPRLAGARETQY
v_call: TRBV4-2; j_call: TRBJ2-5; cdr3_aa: ASSPGLAEETQY
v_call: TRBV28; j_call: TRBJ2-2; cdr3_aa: ASRSSNTGELF
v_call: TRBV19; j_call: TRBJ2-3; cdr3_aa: ASSTTAELTDTQY
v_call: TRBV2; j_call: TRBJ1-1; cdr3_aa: ASSHQDRGITEAF
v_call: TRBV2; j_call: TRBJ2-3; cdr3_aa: ASSVIAGPQY
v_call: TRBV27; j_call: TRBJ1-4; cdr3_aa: ASSLSGRHKLF
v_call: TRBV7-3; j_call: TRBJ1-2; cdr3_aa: ASSLVRSSNYGYT
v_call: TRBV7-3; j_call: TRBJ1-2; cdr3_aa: ASSLIGEDYGYT
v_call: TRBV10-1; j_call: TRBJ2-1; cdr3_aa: ASSVQVYNEQF
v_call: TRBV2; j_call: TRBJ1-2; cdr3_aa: ASRGGASGYT